The 7 T cell receptor beta chains reported below all come from one sample, sequenced in a study of Ad26.COV2.S vaccination and SARS-CoV-2 variants. Profiled with immunoSEQ multiplex PCR; TCRdb holds only in-frame clones, not every one. The repertoire holds approximately 400,000 clones, with roughly 94% as singletons. Sequencing used peripheral blood, obtained after recovery from COVID-19. The receptors here all came from a human donor who had recovered from COVID-19.

The J gene is TRBJ2-3, the V gene TRBV19, with TRBD2 matching over 7 bases. The CDR3 spans 16 residues. CDR1 is LNHDA, CDR2 SQIVND, per germline (reference sequence). The trim removed 3 bases at V and 1 base at J, leaving 7 bases unmatched. The CDR3 bases are TGTGCCAGTAGTATCGGGGCGGGACTACGCACAGATACGCAGTATTTT. Its translation: CASSIGAGLRTDTQYF.

The chain has TRBV7-9 and TRBJ1-1; D unresolved. This CDR3 has 14 amino acids. Trimming shortened V by 4 bases and J by 3 bases, and 12 bases separated the two germline ends. Germline V gives CDR1 SEHNR, CDR2 FQNEAQ (reference sequence). CDR3 bases: TGTGCCAGCAGCTCCGGACCCGGGGACACTGAAGCTTTCTTT. Translation gives CASSSGPGDTEAFF.

The V and J genes are TRBV11-2 and TRBJ1-2; D may be TRBD1 (5 bases). The CDR3 has 13 residues. V was trimmed by 5 bases and J by 4 bases, leaving 11 bases between them. From germline, CDR1 is SGHAT and CDR2 FQNNGV. CDR3 in DNA: TGTGCCAGCAGCGCAGACAGAGTCTATGGCTACACCTTC. Translation gives CASSADRVYGYTF.

This chain links TRBV20-1 with TRBJ1-1; D gene unclear. The CDR3 is 13 amino acids. The V gene lost 3 bases and the J gene lost 0 bases, with 8 bases spanning the gap. Germline lookup yields CDR1 DFQATT and CDR2 SNEGSKA (reference sequence). As DNA, the CDR3 is TGCAGTGCTAGTCGCCAGCTGAACACTGAAGCTTTCTTT. This gives the protein CSASRQLNTEAFF.

This chain joins TRBV7-2 and TRBJ2-5; D gene uncertain. Trimming took 4 bases from V and 1 from J, leaving 10 bases between them. CDR1 SGHTA and CDR2 FQGNSA come from the germline V gene. The CDR3 extends over 14 amino acids. Written as DNA, the CDR3 is TGTGCCAGCAGCTCCCTCCGGGTCCAAGAGACCCAGTACTTC. Protein sequence: CASSSLRVQETQYF. Full variable domain (remainder filled in from reference TRBV7-2 and TRBJ2-5): GAGVSQSPSNKVTEKGKDVELRCDPISGHTALYWYRQSLGQGLEFLIYFQGNSAPDKSGLPSDRFSAERTGGSVSTLTIQRTQQEDSAVYLCASSSLRVQETQYFGPGTRLLVL.

This clone was seen once. V is TRBV27 and J is TRBJ2-3, with D possibly being TRBD1 (5 bases). Looked up from germline, CDR1 is MNHEY and CDR2 is SMNVEV (reference sequence). With 3 bases removed from V and 0 bases from J, the gap between germline ends came to 10 bases. The CDR3 is 15 residues long. The CDR3 spells CASSFTTESTDTQYF. CDR3 bases: TGTGCCAGCAGTTTCACGACAGAAAGCACAGATACGCAGTATTTT.

The chain carries TRBV5-5 and TRBJ2-7; D might be TRBD2 (5 bases). Trimming took off 3 bases at V and 5 bases at J, with 9 bases between the two ends. This CDR3 has 12 residues. Germline V lookup: CDR1 SGHKS, CDR2 YYEKEE (reference sequence). The DNA of the CDR3 is TGTGCCAGCAGCTCGGGGTTACACGAGCAGTACTTC. Amino acids: CASSSGLHEQYF.